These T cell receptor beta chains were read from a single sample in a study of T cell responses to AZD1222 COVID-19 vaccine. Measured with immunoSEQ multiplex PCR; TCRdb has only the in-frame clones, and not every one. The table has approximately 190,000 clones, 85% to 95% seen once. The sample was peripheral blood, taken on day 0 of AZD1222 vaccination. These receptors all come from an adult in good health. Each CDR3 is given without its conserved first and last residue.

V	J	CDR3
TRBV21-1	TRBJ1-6	ASSEYLRSSYNSPLH
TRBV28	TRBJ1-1	ASSLLLRQTAEAF
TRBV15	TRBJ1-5	ATSRQGDQPQH
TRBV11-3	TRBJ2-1	ASSLVRGSNEQF
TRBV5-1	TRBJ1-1	ASSPNTLNTEAF
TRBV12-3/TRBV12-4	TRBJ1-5	ASSLGGYQPQH
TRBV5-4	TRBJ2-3	ASSAGGLSTDTQY
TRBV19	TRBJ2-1	ASIPTGARNEQF
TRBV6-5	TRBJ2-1	ASSYSRQADEQF
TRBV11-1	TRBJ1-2	ASSLGRGNYGYT
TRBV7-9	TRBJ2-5	ASSPGIPGLAGKTQY
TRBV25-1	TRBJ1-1	ASSAQGARTEAF
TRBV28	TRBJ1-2	ASRPGTNANYGYT
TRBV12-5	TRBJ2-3	ASGTGVPPDTQY
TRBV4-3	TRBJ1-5	ASSPGPGASNQPQH
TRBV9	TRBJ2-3	ASSLRTSTDTQY
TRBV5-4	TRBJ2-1	ASSLGPDNNEQF
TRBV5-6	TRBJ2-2	ASSPGGFTGELF
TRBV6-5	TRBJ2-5	ASWVGGERETQY
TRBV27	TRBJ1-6	ASSFGQGASPLH
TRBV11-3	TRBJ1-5	ASIRRTPSNQPQH
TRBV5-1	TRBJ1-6	ASSPGQGANSPLH
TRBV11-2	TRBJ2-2	ASSPYRPDTGELF
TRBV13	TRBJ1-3	ASSLEVASGNTIY
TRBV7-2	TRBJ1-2	ASSLAPGYGYT
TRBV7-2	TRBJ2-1	ASSPRASGRYEQF
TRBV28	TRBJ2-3	ASSFQASTDTQY
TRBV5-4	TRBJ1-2	ASGPVKQGSNYGYT
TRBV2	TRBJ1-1	ASSAQGEAF
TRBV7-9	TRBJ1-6	ASSLSRGAGGRSPLH
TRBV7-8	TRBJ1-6	ASSIGQGGSPLH
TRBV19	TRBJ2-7	ASRPGTSGGNEQY
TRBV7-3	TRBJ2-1	ASSLSGGAEKNKQF
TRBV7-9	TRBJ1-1	ASSLSLNTEAF
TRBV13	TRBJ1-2	ASSLRLDRNLAGYT
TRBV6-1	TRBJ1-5	ASSERLGQPQH
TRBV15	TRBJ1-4	ATSRATGRREKLF
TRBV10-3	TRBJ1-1	AIREDRGVEAF
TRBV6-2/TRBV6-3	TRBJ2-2	ASSYRRDTGELF
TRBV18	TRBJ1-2	ASSPADSSYGYT
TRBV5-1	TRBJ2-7	ASSYQGLGSEQY
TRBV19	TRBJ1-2	ASSSQTGVSYGYT
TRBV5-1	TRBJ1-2	ASSLAIWTGSDGYT
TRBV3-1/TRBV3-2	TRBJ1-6	ASSQEQNYNSPLH
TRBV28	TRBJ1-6	ASVPNRAVSTPLH
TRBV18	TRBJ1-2	ASSRGTEDGYT
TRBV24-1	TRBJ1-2	ATSDGGTGYGYT
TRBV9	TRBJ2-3	ASSTPRGGHTDTQY
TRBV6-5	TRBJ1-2	ASSPDRAYGYT
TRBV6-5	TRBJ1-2	ASSYSSTVANYGYT
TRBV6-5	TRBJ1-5	ASSTGNQPQH
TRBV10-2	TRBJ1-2	ASSESKSINYGYT
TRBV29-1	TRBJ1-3	SVRGTGSGNTIY
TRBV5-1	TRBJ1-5	ASSSTGNSNQPQH